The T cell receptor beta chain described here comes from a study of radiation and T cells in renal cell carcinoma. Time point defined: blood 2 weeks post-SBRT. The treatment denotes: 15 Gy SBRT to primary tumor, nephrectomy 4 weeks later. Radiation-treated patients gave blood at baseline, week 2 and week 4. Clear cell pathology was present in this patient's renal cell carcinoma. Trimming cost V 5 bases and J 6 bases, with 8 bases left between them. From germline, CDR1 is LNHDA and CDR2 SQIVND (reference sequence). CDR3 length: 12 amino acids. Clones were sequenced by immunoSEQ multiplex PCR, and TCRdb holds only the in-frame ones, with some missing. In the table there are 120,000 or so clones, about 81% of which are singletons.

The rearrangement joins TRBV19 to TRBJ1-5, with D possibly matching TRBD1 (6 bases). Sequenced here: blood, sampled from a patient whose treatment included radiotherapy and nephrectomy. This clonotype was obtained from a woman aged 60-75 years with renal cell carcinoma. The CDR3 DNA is TGTGCCAGTAGTCGGGGGCCTCAGCCCCAGCATTTT. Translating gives CASSRGPQPQHF.